These T cell receptor beta chains were read from a single sample in a study of T-cell reconstitution after alpha-beta-depleted transplantation in children. TCRdb recomputed calls from the PCR reads with MiXCR, one row per CDR3 protein. The repertoire holds fewer than 500,000 distinct CDR3 sequences, with 43% as singletons. Sequenced material: PBMCs, taken before TCRalphabeta/CD19-depleted stem cell transplant. Source of these receptors: a girl aged 2 to 9 with aplastic anemia, due to receive a stem cell transplant. The CDR3 runs from the conserved cysteine through the conserved F or W.

v_call	j_call	cdr3_length	cdr3_aa
TRBV19	TRBJ1-1	15	CASSATGGLNTEAFF
TRBV18	TRBJ2-7	16	CASSPRPGQGTYEQYF
TRBV5-1	TRBJ2-1	14	CASSLVAGANEQFF
TRBV7-2	TRBJ2-1	15	CASSLRAGNYNEQFF
TRBV10-3	TRBJ2-3	13	CASSGGAIDTQYF
TRBV29-1	TRBJ2-3	16	CSVDGIGAGQADTQYF
TRBV10-2	TRBJ1-1	14	CASSESGGLTEAFF
TRBV15	TRBJ2-1	15	CATASRDTLYNEQFF
TRBV7-9	TRBJ2-3	14	CASSLGSHTDTQYF
TRBV12-3/TRBV12-4	TRBJ1-2	15	CASSPTGGEYYGYTF
TRBV20-1	TRBJ1-6	14	CSAPSGQRPSPLHF
TRBV7-8	TRBJ2-7	13	CASSPPLGGEQYF
TRBV29-1	TRBJ2-7	15	CSVEDPLGSSYEQYF
TRBV20-1	TRBJ2-7	15	CSASTSGRGSYEQYF
TRBV5-1	TRBJ2-5	14	CASRPRGVQETQYF
TRBV5-1	TRBJ1-6	15	CASSPWTVKGSPLHF
TRBV28	TRBJ2-5	14	CASSLQGSQETQYF
TRBV28	TRBJ2-5	15	CASSLIQGGQETQYF
TRBV15	TRBJ2-3	15	CATSRGSGRRDTQYF
TRBV5-1	TRBJ1-4	14	CASSLSSLNEKLFF